A single sample is the source of the 4 T cell receptor beta chains below, sequenced in a study of T cell responses to AZD1222 COVID-19 vaccine. Clones were sequenced by immunoSEQ multiplex PCR, and TCRdb holds only the in-frame ones, with some missing. The sample has about 180,000 clones; over 90% are singletons. The starting material was peripheral blood, obtained 28 days after the second AZD1222 dose. The source of these receptors is an adult who received the AZD1222 COVID-19 vaccine.

V is TRBV19 and J is TRBJ1-1, with D perhaps TRBD1 (6 bases). The germline CDR1 and CDR2 sequences are LNHDA and SQIVND (reference sequence). Trimming cost V 6 bases and J 5 bases, with 16 bases left between them. The CDR3 is 14 residues long. The CDR3 is CASRSLGGGTEAFF. DNA for the CDR3: TGTGCCAGTAGGTCCCTAGGGGGAGGGACTGAAGCTTTCTTT.

The chain has TRBV2 and TRBJ1-2, with 8 positions matching TRBD1. V gave up 3 bases and J gave up 7 bases; unmatched junction bases: 7. The germline V gene has CDR1 SNHLY and CDR2 FYNNEI. The CDR3 length is 14 residues. In nucleotides, the CDR3 is TGTGCCAGCAGTGATCGTTGGACAGGGCTTGGCTACACCTTC. It encodes CASSDRWTGLGYTF.

The chain has TRBV12-3 or TRBV12-4 and TRBJ1-5, with D uncertain. The CDR3 extends over 13 amino acids. The V gene lost 7 bases and the J gene lost 3 bases, with 10 bases spanning the gap. The CDR3 nucleotides are TGTGCCAGCACTCCGGGAGTCAATCAGCCCCAGCATTTT. Translated, it gives CASTPGVNQPQHF.

The rearrangement uses TRBV28 and TRBJ2-7; D is unresolved. This CDR3 is 16 amino acids long. Deletions cut 3 bases from V and 0 bases from J, with 15 bases between. CDR1 is MDHEN, CDR2 SYDVKM, per germline. This CDR3 reads CASSFHYRRLSYEQYF. For the CDR3, the DNA is TGTGCCAGCAGTTTCCACTATCGGCGGCTCTCCTACGAGCAGTACTTC.